This TCR beta chain was identified in a study of identical twins. Overall study findings and caveats: Twin pairs' shared out-of-frame alpha sequences were enriched in low generation probability. Compared with models, monozygotic twins showed more out-of-frame TCR alpha sharing.

A remark on this clonotype: The antigen is undetermined.

Germline-derived CDR1 and CDR2 are DFQATT and SNEGSKA (reference sequence). This CDR3 spans 12 amino acids. With 5 bases removed from V and 7 bases from J, the gap between germline ends came to 12 bases. One entry per CDR3 protein, called by TCRdb with MiXCR from the 5' RACE reads. In the table there are 400,000 to 650,000 distinct CDR3 sequences, around 20% of which are singletons. The same data also went into a second study, on T cells expressing NK-cell markers. That work states: In a handful of donors, these clonotypes also led the CD3+CD56-NKG2C+ fraction. The study did not resolve the HCMV specificity of expanded NKG2C+ T cell clones.

Source material: CD4+ T cells sorted from blood. This chain links TRBV20-1 with TRBJ1-5; D is uncertain. The clonotype originates from a woman aged 18-29 years in good health. The CDR3 nucleotides read TGCAGTGCTTCTTCGAGTTGGCAGCCCCAGCATTTT. It encodes CSASSSWQPQHF.